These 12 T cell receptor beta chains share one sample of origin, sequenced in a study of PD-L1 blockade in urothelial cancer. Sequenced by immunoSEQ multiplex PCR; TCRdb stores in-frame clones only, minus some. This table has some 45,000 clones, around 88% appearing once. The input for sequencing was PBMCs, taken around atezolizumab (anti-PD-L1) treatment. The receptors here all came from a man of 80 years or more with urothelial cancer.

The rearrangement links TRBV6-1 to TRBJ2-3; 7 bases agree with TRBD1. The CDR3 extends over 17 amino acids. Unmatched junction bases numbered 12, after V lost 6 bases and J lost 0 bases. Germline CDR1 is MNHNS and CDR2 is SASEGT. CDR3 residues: CASSERAGGSSTDTQYF. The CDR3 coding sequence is TGTGCCAGCAGCGAACGGGCAGGGGGTTCCAGCACAGATACGCAGTATTTT.

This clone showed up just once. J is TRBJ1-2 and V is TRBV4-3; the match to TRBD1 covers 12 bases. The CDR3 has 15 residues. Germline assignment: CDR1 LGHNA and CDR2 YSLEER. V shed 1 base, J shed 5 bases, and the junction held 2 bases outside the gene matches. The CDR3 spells CASSQGDRGLYGYTF. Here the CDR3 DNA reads TGCGCCAGCAGCCAAGGGGACAGGGGGCTGTATGGCTACACCTTC.

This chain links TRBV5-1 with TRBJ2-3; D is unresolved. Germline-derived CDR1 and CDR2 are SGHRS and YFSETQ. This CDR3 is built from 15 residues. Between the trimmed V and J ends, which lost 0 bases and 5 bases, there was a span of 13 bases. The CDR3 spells CASSLGPQAQDTQYF. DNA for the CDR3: TGCGCCAGCAGCTTGGGGCCGCAGGCCCAAGATACGCAGTATTTT.

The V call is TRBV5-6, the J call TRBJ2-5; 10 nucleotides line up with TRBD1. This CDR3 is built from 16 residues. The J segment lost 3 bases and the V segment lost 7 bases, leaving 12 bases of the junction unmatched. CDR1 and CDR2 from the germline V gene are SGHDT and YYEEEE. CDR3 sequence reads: CASLRTGTGAEETQYF. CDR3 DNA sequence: TGTGCCAGCTTACGAACCGGGACAGGGGCTGAAGAGACCCAGTACTTC.

The CDR3 here is CASKWTGGAYEQYF. DNA for the CDR3: TGTGCCAGCAAATGGACAGGGGGGGCCTACGAGCAGTACTTC. This chain uses TRBV27 with TRBJ2-7; 10 nucleotides agree with TRBD1. There are 14 residues in the CDR3. The junction had 5 bases not matched to a gene; V was cut back by 7 bases and J by 2 bases. Germline V gives CDR1 MNHEY, CDR2 SMNVEV (reference sequence).

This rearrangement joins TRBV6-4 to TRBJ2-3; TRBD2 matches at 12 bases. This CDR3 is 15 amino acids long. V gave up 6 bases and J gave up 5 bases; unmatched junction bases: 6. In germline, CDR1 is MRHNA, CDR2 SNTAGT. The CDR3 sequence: CASSQTSGRLDTQYF. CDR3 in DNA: TGTGCCAGCAGCCAGACTAGCGGGAGATTAGATACGCAGTATTTT.

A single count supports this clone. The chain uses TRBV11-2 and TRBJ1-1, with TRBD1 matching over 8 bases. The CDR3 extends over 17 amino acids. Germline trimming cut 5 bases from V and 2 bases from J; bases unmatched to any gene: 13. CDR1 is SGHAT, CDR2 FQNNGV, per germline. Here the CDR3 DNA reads TGTGCCAGCAGCCCCCTCTCCGGGACAGGTGTCAACACTGAAGCTTTCTTT. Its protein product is CASSPLSGTGVNTEAFF.

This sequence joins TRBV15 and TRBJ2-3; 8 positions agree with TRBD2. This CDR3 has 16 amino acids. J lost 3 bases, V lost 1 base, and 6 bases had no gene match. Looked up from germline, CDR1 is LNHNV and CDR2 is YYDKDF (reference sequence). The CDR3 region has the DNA TGTGCCACCAGCAGAGGCGACGGGAGGGGGACAGATACGCAGTATTTT. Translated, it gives CATSRGDGRGTDTQYF.

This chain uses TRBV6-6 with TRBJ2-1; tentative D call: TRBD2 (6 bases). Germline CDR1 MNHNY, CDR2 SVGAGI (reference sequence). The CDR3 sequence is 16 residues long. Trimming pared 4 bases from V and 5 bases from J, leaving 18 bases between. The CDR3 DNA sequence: TGTGCCAGCAGTTTTCAGGAGGGCTTTCGAGACAATGAGCAGTTCTTC. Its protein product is CASSFQEGFRDNEQFF.

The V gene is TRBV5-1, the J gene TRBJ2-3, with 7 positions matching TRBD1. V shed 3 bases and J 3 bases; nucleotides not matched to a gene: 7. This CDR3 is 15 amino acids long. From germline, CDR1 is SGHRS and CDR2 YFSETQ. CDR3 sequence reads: CASSSGTATTDTQYF. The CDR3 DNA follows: TGCGCCAGCAGCTCCGGGACAGCAACTACAGATACGCAGTATTTT. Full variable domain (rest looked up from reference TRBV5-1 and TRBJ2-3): KAGVTQTPRYLIKTRGQQVTLSCSPISGHRSVSWYQQTPGQGLQFLFEYFSETQRNKGNFPGRFSGRQFSNSRSEMNVSTLELGDSALYLCASSSGTATTDTQYFGPGTRLTVL.

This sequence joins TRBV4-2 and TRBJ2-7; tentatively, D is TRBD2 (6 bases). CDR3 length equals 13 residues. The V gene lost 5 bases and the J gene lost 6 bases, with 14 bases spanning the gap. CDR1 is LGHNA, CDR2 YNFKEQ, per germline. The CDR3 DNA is TGTGCCAGCAGCTCCCGACTGGGAGGCGAGCAGTACTTC. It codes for CASSSRLGGEQYF.

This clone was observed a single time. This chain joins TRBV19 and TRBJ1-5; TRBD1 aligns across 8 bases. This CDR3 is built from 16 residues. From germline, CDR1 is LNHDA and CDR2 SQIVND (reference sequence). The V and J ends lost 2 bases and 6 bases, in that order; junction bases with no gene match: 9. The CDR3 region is CASSIPGRGLSQPQHF. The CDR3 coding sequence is TGTGCCAGTAGTATACCCGGCAGGGGGCTCTCTCAGCCCCAGCATTTT.